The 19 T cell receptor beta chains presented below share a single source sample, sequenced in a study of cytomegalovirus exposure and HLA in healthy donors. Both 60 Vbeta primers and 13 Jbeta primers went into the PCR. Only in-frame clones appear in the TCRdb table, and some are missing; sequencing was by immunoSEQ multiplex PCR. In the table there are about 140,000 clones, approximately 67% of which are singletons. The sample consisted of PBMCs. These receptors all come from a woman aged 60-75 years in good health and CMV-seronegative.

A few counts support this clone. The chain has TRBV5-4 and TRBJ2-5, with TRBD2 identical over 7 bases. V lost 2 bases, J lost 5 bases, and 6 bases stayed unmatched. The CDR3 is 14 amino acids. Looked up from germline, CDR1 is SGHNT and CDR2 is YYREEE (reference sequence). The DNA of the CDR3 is TGTGCCAGCAGCTTTGCGGGAGCTGGGGAGACCCAGTACTTC. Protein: CASSFAGAGETQYF.

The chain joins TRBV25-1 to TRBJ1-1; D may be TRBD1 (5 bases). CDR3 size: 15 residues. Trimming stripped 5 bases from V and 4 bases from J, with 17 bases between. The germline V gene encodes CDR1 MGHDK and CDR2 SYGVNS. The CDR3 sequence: CASSIQAGKGTEAFF. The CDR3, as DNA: TGTGCCAGCAGTATTCAGGCAGGGAAGGGCACTGAAGCTTTCTTT.

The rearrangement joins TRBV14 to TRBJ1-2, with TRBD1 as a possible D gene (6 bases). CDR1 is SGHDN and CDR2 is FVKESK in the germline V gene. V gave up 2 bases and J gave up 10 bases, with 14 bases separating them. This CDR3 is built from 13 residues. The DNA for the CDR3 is TGTGCCAGCAGCCAACCCATAGGGGGTTCCTACACCTTC. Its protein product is CASSQPIGGSYTF.

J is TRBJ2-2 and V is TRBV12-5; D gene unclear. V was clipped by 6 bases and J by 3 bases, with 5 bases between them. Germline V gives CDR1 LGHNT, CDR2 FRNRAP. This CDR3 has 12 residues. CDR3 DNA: TGTGCTAGTGGCCGCGACACCGGGGAGCTGTTTTTT. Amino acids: CASGRDTGELFF. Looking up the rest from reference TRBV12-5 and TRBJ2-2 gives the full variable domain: DARVTQTPRHKVTEMGQEVTMRCQPILGHNTVFWYRQTMMQGLELLAYFRNRAPLDDSGMPKDRFSAEMPDATLATLKIQPSEPRDSAVYFCASGRDTGELFFGEGSRLTVL.

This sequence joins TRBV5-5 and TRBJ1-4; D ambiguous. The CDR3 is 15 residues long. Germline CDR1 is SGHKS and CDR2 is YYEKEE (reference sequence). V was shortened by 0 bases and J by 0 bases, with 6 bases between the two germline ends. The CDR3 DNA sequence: TGTGCCAGCAGCTTGGTTACAACAACTAATGAAAAACTGTTTTTT. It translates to CASSLVTTTNEKLFF.

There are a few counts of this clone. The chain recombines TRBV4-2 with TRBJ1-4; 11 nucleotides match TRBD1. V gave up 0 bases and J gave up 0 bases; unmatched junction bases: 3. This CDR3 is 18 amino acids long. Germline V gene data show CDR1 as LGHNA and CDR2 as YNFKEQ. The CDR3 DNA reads TGTGCCAGCAGCCAAGATTGGGGACAGGGGGCAACTAATGAAAAACTGTTTTTT. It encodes CASSQDWGQGATNEKLFF.

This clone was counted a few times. The CDR3 loop is CASSLDSSSYNEQFF. The CDR3, as DNA: TGTGCCAGCAGCTTGGACTCAAGCTCCTACAATGAGCAGTTCTTC. This chain links TRBV5-4 with TRBJ2-1; D uncertain. Between the trimmed V and J ends, which lost 0 bases and 0 bases, there was a span of 7 bases. The V gene's germline CDR1 is SGHNT and CDR2 YYREEE (reference sequence). The CDR3 is made up of 15 amino acids.

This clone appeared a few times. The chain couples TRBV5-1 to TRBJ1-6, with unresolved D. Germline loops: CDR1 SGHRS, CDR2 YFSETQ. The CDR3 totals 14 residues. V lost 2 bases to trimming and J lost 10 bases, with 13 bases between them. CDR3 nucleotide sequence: TGCGCCAGCAGCTTAGGACTCGAGGGATCACCCCTCCACTTT. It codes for CASSLGLEGSPLHF.

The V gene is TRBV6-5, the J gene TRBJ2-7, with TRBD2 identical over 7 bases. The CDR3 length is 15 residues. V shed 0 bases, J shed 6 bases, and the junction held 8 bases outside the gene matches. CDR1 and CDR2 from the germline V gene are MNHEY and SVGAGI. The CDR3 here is CASSYSGTPGGEQYF. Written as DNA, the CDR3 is TGTGCCAGCAGTTACTCCGGGACCCCGGGAGGCGAGCAGTACTTC.

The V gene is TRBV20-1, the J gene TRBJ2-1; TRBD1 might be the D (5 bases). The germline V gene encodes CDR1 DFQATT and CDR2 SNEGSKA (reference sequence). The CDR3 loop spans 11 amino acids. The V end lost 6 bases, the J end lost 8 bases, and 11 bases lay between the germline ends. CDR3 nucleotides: TGCAGTGCCCCAGGGATCTATGAGCAGTTCTTC. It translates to CSAPGIYEQFF.

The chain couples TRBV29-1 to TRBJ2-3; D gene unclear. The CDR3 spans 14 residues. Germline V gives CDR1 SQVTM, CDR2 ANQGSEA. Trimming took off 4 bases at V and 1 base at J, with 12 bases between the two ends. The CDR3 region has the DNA TGCAGCGTTGTATTTATAGTACGCACAGATACGCAGTATTTT. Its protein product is CSVVFIVRTDTQYF.

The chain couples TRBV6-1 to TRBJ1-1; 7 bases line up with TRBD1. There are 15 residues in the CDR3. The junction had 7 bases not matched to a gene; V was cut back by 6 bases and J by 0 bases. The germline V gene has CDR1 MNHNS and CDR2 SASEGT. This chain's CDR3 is CASSYTGVMNTEAFF. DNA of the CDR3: TGTGCCAGCAGCTATACAGGGGTAATGAACACTGAAGCTTTCTTT.

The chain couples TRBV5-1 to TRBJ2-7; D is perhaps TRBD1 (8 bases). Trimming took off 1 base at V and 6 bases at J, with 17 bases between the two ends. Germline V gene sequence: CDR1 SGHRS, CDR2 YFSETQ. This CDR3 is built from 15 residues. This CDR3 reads CASSLTQGGIGEQYF. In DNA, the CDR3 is TGCGCCAGCAGCTTGACACAGGGGGGGATAGGCGAGCAGTACTTC. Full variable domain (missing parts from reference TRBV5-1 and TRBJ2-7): KAGVTQTPRYLIKTRGQQVTLSCSPISGHRSVSWYQQTPGQGLQFLFEYFSETQRNKGNFPGRFSGRQFSNSRSEMNVSTLELGDSALYLCASSLTQGGIGEQYFGPGTRLTVT.

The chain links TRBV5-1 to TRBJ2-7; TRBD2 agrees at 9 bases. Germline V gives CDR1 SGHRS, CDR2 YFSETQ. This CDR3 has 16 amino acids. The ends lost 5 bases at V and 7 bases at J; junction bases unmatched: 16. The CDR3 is CASRNPGLAGTWEQYF. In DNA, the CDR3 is TGCGCCAGCAGAAATCCGGGACTAGCAGGAACGTGGGAGCAGTACTTC.

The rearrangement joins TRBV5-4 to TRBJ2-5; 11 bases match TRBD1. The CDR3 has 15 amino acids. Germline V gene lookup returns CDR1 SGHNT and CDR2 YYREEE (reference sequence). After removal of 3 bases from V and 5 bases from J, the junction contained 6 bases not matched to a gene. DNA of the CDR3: TGTGCCAGCAGCTACGGACAGGGGGCCGAGGAGACCCAGTACTTC. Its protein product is CASSYGQGAEETQYF.

This CDR3 is CASSDIGNTIYF. CDR3 DNA sequence: TGTGCCAGTTCGGACATCGGAAACACCATATATTTT. V usage is TRBV19 and J usage is TRBJ1-3; TRBD1 is a possible D gene (5 bases). The CDR3 covers 12 residues. Germline V gene lookup returns CDR1 LNHDA and CDR2 SQIVND (reference sequence). V dropped 8 bases and J dropped 4 bases, with 9 bases sitting between them.

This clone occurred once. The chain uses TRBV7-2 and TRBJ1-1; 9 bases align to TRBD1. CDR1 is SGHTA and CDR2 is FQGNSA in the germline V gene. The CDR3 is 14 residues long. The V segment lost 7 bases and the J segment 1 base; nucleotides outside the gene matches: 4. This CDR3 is CASTPGQGNTEAFF. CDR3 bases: TGTGCCAGCACTCCGGGACAGGGGAACACTGAAGCTTTCTTT.

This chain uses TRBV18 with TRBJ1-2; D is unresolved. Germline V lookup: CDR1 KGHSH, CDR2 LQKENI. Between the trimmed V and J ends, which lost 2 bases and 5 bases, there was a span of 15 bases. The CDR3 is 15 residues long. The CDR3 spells CASSPSVSTEYGYTF. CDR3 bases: TGTGCCAGCTCACCAAGCGTCTCGACGGAATATGGCTACACCTTC.

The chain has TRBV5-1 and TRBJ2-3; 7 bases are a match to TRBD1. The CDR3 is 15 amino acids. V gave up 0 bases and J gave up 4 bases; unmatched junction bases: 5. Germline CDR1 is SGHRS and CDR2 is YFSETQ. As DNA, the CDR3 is TGCGCCAGCAGCTTGGCGGGACAGAAGCCAGATACGCAGTATTTT. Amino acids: CASSLAGQKPDTQYF.